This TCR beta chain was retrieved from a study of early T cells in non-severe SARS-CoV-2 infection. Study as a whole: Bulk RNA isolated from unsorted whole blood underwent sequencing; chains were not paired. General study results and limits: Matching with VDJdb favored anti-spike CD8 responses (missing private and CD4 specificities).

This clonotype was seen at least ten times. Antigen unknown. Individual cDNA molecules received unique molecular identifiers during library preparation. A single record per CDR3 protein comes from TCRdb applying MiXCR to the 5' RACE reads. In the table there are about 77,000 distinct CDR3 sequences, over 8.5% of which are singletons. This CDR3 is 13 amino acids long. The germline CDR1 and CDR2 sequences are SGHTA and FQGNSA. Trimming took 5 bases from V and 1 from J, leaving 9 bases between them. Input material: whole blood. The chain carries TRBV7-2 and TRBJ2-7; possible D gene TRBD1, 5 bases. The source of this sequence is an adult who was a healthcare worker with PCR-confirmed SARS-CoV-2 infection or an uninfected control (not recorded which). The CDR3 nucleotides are TGTGCCAGCAGCCGCCAGGGTTCCTACGAGCAGTACTTC. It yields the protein CASSRQGSYEQYF.